The text below deals with one T cell receptor (beta chain). The length of the CDR3 is 12 residues. CDR1 is GTSNPN and CDR2 is SVGIG in the germline V gene (reference sequence). Trimming took 4 bases from V and 12 from J; bases not matched to a gene: 10. This sample was included in a study of blood T cell repertoires in COVID-19. One Seattle source followed patients from active infection through their disease course. Produced via immunoSEQ multiplex PCR; TCRdb's table is partial and in-frame only. The sample lists roughly 500,000 clones, 89% occurring once. Sample: peripheral blood. This chain connects TRBV30 to TRBJ1-1, with 8 nucleotides matching TRBD1. The receptor's source is a man between 18 and 29 years old with COVID-19, enrolled during active disease. CDR3 sequence reads: CAWIGAGGETFF. The CDR3 bases are TGTGCCTGGATCGGGGCAGGGGGCGAAACTTTCTTT.